This TCR beta chain was obtained from a study of T cell changes during pregnancy in multiple sclerosis. Profiling relied on immunoSEQ multiplex PCR, and the TCRdb table lists in-frame clones only, not all of them. The sample holds under 55,000 clones, roughly 93% seen once. The CDR3 is 13 residues long. Germline V gene sequence: CDR1 SGHRS, CDR2 YFSETQ. V shed 3 bases, J shed 10 bases, and the junction held 7 bases outside the gene matches. The source material was peripheral blood, sampled in the second trimester of pregnancy. The sequence was collected from a female donor with multiple sclerosis, enrolled in a pregnancy study. J is TRBJ1-1 and V is TRBV5-1, with TRBD1 matching over 9 bases. DNA of the CDR3: TGCGCCAGCAGCTCGGGACAGGGTTCCTCAGCTTTCTTT. This encodes CASSSGQGSSAFF.